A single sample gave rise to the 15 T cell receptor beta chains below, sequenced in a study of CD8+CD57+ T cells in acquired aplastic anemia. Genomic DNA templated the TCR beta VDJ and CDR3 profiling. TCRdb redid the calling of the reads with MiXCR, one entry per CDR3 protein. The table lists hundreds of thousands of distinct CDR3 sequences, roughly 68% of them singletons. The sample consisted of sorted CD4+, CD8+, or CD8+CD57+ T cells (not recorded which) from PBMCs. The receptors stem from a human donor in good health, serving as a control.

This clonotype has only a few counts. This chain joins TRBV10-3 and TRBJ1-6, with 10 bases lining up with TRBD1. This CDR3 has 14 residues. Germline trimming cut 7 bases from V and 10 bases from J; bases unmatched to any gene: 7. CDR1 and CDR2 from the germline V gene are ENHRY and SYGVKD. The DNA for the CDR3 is TGTGCCATCACCCCGGGACAGGGGAGGTCACCCCTCCACTTT. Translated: CAITPGQGRSPLHF.

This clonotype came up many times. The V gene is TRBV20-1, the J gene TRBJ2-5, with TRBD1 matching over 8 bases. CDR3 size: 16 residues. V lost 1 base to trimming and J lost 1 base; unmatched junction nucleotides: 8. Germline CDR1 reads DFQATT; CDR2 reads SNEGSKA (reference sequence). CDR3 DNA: TGCAGTGCTAGAGTCATCCCGACAGGGGTCCAAGAGACCCAGTACTTC. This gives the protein CSARVIPTGVQETQYF.

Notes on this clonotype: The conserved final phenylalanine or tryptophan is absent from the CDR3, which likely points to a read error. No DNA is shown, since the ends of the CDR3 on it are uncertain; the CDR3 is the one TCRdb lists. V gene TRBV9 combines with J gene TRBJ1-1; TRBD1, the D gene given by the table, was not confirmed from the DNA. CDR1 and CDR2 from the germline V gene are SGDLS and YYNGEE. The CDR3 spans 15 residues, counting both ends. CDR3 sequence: CASSVDSRPDRGSFY.

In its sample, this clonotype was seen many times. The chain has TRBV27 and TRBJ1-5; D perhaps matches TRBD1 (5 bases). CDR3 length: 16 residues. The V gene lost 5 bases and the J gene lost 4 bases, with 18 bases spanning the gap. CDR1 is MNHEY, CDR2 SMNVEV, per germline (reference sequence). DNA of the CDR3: TGTGCCAGCAGTCCTGGGACTCGTCTGTCTAATCAGCCCCAGCATTTT. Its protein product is CASSPGTRLSNQPQHF.

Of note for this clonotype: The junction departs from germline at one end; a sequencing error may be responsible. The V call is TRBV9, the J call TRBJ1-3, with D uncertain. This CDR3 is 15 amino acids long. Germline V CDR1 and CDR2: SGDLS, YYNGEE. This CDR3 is CASSLASGPGNTIYF. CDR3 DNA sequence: TGCGCCAGCAGCTTAGCATCAGGTCCTGGAAACACCATATATTTT.

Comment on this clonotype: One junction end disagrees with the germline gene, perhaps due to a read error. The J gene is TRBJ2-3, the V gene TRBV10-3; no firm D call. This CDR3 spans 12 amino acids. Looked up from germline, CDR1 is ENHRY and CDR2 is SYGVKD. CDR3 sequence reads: CAISESAETLYF. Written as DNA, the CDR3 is TGTGCCATCAGTGAGTCGGCAGAAACGCTGTACTTT.

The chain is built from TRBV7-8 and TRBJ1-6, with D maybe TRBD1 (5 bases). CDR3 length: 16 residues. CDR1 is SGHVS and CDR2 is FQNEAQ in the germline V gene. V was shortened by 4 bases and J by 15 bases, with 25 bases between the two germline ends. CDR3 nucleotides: TGTGCCAGCAGCTCCAGGGCCGGGAGGGTTACTCAGTACCTCCACTTT. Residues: CASSSRAGRVTQYLHF.

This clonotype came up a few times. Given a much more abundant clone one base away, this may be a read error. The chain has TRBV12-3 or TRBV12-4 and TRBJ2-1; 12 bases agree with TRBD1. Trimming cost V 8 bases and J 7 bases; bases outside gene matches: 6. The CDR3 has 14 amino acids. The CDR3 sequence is CASGPGQGANEQFF. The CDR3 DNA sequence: TGTGCCAGCGGCCCGGGACAGGGGGCGAATGAGCAGTTCTTC.

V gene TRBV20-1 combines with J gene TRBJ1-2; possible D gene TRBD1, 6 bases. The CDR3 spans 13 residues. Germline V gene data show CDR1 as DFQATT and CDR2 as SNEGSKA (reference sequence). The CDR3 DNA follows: TGCGGCGTGGACAGTTGGGTCACGGATGGCTACACCTTC. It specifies CGVDSWVTDGYTF.

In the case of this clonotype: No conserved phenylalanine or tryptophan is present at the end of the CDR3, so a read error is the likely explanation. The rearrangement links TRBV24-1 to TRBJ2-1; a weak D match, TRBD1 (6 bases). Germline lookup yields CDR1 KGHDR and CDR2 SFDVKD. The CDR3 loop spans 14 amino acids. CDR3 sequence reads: CATSEGGRYNEQFC. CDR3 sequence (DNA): TGTGCCACCAGTGAAGGGGGACGGTACAACGAGCAGTTCTGC.

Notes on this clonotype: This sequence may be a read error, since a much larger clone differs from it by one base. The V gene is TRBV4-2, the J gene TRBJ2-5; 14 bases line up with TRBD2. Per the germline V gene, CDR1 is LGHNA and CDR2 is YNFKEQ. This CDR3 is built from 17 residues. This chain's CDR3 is CASSPRLAGGYQETRYF. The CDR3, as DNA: TGTGCCAGCAGTCCTAGACTAGCGGGGGGGTACCAAGAGACCCGGTACTTC.

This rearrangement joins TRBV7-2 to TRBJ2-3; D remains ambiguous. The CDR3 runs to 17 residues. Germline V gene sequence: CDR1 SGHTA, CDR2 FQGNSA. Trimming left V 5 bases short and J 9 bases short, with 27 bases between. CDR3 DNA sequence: TGTGCCAGCAGCCCGGAGTATTCTCCCCGCCACTTTGGGACGCAGTATTTT. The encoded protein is CASSPEYSPRHFGTQYF.

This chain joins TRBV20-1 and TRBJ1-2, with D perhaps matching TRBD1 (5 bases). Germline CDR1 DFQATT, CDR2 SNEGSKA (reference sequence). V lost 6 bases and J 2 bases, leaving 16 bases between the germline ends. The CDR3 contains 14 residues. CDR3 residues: CSARDSGINYGYTF. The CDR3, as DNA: TGCAGTGCAAGGGACTCCGGGATCAACTATGGCTACACCTTC.

DNA of the CDR3: TGTGCCACTACCAATGGAGCAAATAGCAATCAGCCCCAGCATTTT. It is translated as CATTNGANSNQPQHF. The chain recombines TRBV19 with TRBJ1-5; no definite D call. The CDR3 has 15 amino acids. The germline CDR1 and CDR2 sequences are LNHDA and SQIVND (reference sequence). Trimming left V 10 bases short and J 0 bases short, with 16 bases between.

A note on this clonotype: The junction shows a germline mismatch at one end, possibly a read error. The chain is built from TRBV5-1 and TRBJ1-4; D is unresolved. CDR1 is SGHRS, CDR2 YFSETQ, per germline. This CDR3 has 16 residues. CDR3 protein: CASSIGPGGSAEKLFF. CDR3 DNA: TGTGCCAGCAGCATCGGGCCAGGTGGGTCGGCTGAAAAACTGTTTTTT. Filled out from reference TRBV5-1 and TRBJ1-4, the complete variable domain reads KAGVTQTPRYLIKTRGQQVTLSCSPISGHRSVSWYQQTPGQGLQFLFEYFSETQRNKGNFPGRFSGRQFSNSRSEMNVSTLELGDSALYLCASSIGPGGSAEKLFFGSGTQLSVL.